The clone carrying this T cell receptor beta chain showed up just a few times. Its antigen is unknown. TCRdb passed the reads through MiXCR, listing each CDR3 protein once. The repertoire holds about 20,000 distinct CDR3 sequences, with around 40% as singletons. The CDR3 is 15 residues long. The germline gives CDR1 SGHTA, CDR2 FQGNSA. The ends lost 5 bases at V and 5 bases at J; junction bases unmatched: 8. This entry belongs to a study of T cell repertoires in cytomegalovirus infection. Across the whole study: CMV epitopes in the study were HLA-C-restricted (recently identified) and HLA-B-restricted (well studied). CMV infection and matching HLA type were both indicated by public TCR beta signatures.

Study-wide points: Carriers of CMV plus the relevant HLA were identified by cumulative public TCR beta family frequency. Within the response measured ex vivo, HLA-C-restricted CMV-specific TCR beta clonotypes were dominant.

The V and J genes are TRBV7-2 and TRBJ1-1; 10 nucleotides line up with TRBD1. The receptor was derived from a human donor in good health (CMV status not recorded). Some clones in this sample may be carry-over from other donors' samples. The sample was CD8+ T cells from cultured PBMCs, taken from culture after CMV antigen stimulation. Here the CDR3 DNA reads TGTGCCAGCAGCCCACGACAGGGGGCGATGACTGAAGCTTTCTTT. Translating it yields CASSPRQGAMTEAFF.